Below, 26 T cell receptor beta chains from the same sample are listed, as sequenced in a study of molecular identifiers for immune sequencing clone quantification. MiXCR, applied by TCRdb to the PCR reads, yields one record per CDR3 protein. The profile shows 35,000 to 40,000 distinct CDR3 sequences, roughly 19% of them singletons. The material sequenced was naive CD8+ T cells from blood, with Jurkat cell RNA spiked in. Described subset: FACS-sorted CD8+CD4-CCR7+CD45RA+ naive T cells. The receptors here all came from a human donor in good health. Some libraries in this study had Jurkat cell RNA spiked in.

Many counts were recorded for this clonotype. J is TRBJ2-1 and V is TRBV5-6; no reliable D call. This CDR3 contains 12 residues. V lost 0 bases and J 9 bases, leaving 7 bases between the germline ends. The germline V gene has CDR1 SGHDT and CDR2 YYEEEE. CDR3 coding DNA: TGTGCCAGCAGCTTGGCCTCTCCTGAGCAGTTCTTC. Translation gives CASSLASPEQFF.

This clonotype was counted many times. V and J are TRBV5-6 and TRBJ2-1, with 7 bases aligning to TRBD1. The junction had 4 bases not matched to a gene; V was cut back by 5 bases and J by 2 bases. CDR1 SGHDT and CDR2 YYEEEE come from the germline V gene. The CDR3 length is 14 residues. The CDR3: CASSIGQAYNEQFF. The CDR3 DNA reads TGTGCCAGCAGTATAGGACAGGCCTACAATGAGCAGTTCTTC.

Remarks on this clonotype: This may arise from a read error, as a much more abundant clone is one base away. The chain combines TRBV19 with TRBJ2-3; TRBD1 matches 8 bases. The length of the CDR3 is 14 residues. V dropped 11 bases and J dropped 2; count of bases not matched to a gene: 9. From germline, CDR1 is LNHDA and CDR2 SQIVND (reference sequence). This CDR3 reads CAGGDRIFTDTQYF. The CDR3 DNA is TGTGCCGGTGGGGACAGGATCTTCACAGATACGCAGTATTTT.

The chain couples TRBV27 to TRBJ2-3, with TRBD2 identical over 10 bases. The CDR3 is 16 residues long. Germline values: CDR1 MNHEY, CDR2 SMNVEV (reference sequence). The J segment lost 4 bases and the V segment lost 5 bases, leaving 9 bases of the junction unmatched. The CDR3 here is CASSDGTSAASDTQYF. For the CDR3, the DNA is TGTGCCAGCAGTGACGGGACTAGCGCTGCTTCAGATACGCAGTATTTT.

This clonotype was found many times. The genes are TRBV28 and TRBJ2-7; D unclear. Germline CDR1 and CDR2: MDHEN and SYDVKM. The CDR3 length is 15 residues. Deletions cut 5 bases from V and 0 bases from J, with 14 bases between. The CDR3, as DNA: TGTGCCAGCAGTGTTATCTTCTCCAGCTCCTACGAGCAGTACTTC. It translates to CASSVIFSSSYEQYF.

Ten or more counts support this clonotype. The rearrangement uses TRBV12-3 or TRBV12-4 and TRBJ2-7; 11 bases match TRBD2. V lost 2 bases to trimming and J lost 2 bases; unmatched junction nucleotides: 2. This CDR3 is 15 amino acids long. CDR3 region: CASSLLAGGAYEQYF. CDR3 nucleotides: TGTGCCAGCAGTTTATTAGCGGGAGGGGCCTACGAGCAGTACTTC.

This clonotype was counted ten times or more. The rearrangement links TRBV4-1 to TRBJ1-5; D is undetermined. CDR1 and CDR2 from the germline V gene are MGHRA and YSYEKL. This CDR3 has 15 residues. V shed 6 bases and J shed 2 bases, with 14 bases lying between them. The CDR3 spells CASSPIRGGNQPQHF. CDR3 DNA sequence: TGCGCCAGCAGTCCGATAAGAGGAGGCAATCAGCCCCAGCATTTT.

The table lists this clonotype with many counts. The rearrangement joins TRBV7-9 to TRBJ1-1; 8 nucleotides line up with TRBD1. Per germline, CDR1 SEHNR and CDR2 FQNEAQ (reference sequence). The CDR3 has 12 residues. V gave up 5 bases and J gave up 5 bases; unmatched junction bases: 1. CDR3 bases: TGTGCCAGCAGCGACAGGGGTACTGAAGCTTTCTTT. Residues: CASSDRGTEAFF.

This clonotype was recorded many times. The chain is built from TRBV27 and TRBJ2-2; 13 bases map to TRBD2. The CDR3 runs to 16 residues. CDR1 is MNHEY and CDR2 is SMNVEV in the germline V gene (reference sequence). Unmatched junction bases numbered 4, after V lost 3 bases and J lost 6 bases. The CDR3 nucleotides read TGTGCCAGCAGTTTCGGACTAGCGGGGGCCCCCGGGGAGCTGTTTTTT. Encoded protein: CASSFGLAGAPGELFF.

This clonotype has ten or more counts. The rearrangement uses TRBV28 and TRBJ2-6; D may be TRBD1 (6 bases). Per the germline V gene, CDR1 is MDHEN and CDR2 is SYDVKM. Trimming pared 7 bases from V and 2 bases from J, leaving 15 bases between. The CDR3 has 16 residues. This CDR3 reads CASTQSPGAGANVLTF. CDR3 coding DNA: TGTGCCAGCACCCAGAGCCCAGGGGCTGGGGCCAACGTCCTGACTTTC.

There are many counts of this clonotype. The CDR3 here is CASSPPGSTYEQYF. CDR3 nucleotide sequence: TGTGCCAGCAGCCCCCCGGGAAGCACCTACGAGCAGTACTTC. V usage is TRBV11-2 and J usage is TRBJ2-7; a weak D match, TRBD2 (5 bases). This CDR3 spans 14 amino acids. Germline V gene data show CDR1 as SGHAT and CDR2 as FQNNGV. Trimming removed 5 bases from V and 2 bases from J, with 13 bases in between.

This clonotype was detected only a few times. A clone one base away is much larger, so this may be a read error. V and J are TRBV5-3 and TRBJ2-5; D gene unclear. TRBV5-3 is filed as an ORF, its function uncertain. CDR3 size: 12 residues. The V end lost 10 bases, the J end lost 1 base, and 11 bases lay between the germline ends. This CDR3 is CAGSSSQETQYF. Written as DNA, the CDR3 is TGTGCCGGCAGCTCCAGCCAAGAGACCCAGTACTTC.

This clonotype was detected ten times or more. The chain links TRBV7-2 to TRBJ2-3, with D possibly being TRBD2 (5 bases). V was pared by 1 base and J by 4 bases, with 15 bases between. CDR1 is SGHTA and CDR2 is FQGNSA in the germline V gene. The CDR3 has 16 amino acids. Here the CDR3 reads CASSLGIWSGADTQYF. The CDR3 region has the DNA TGTGCCAGCAGCTTAGGTATCTGGTCCGGGGCAGATACGCAGTATTTT.

Remarks on this clonotype: A much larger clone sits a single nucleotide away, making a read error possible. The chain combines TRBV29-1 with TRBJ2-5, with TRBD1 as a possible D gene (6 bases). The germline gives CDR1 SQVTM, CDR2 ANQGSEA. This CDR3 comprises 14 residues. The CDR3 bases are TGCAGTGTTGAAACGCTACAGGGAATGGAGACCCAGTACTTC. Its protein is CSVETLQGMETQYF.

This clonotype was seen at least ten times. This sequence joins TRBV27 and TRBJ2-7; D not certain. This CDR3 spans 15 amino acids. Deletions cut 3 bases from V and 5 bases from J, with 17 bases between. In germline, CDR1 is MNHEY, CDR2 SMNVEV (reference sequence). This chain's CDR3 is CASSLGRGVRNEQYF. The DNA for the CDR3 is TGTGCCAGCAGTTTGGGCCGTGGCGTTCGGAACGAGCAGTACTTC.

This clonotype occurred many times. The gene calls are TRBV12-3 or TRBV12-4 and TRBJ2-7; D uncertain. The length of the CDR3 is 13 residues. V gave up 6 bases and J gave up 5 bases, with 14 bases separating them. Here the CDR3 reads CASSPVLLDEQYF. The CDR3 DNA reads TGTGCCAGCAGCCCAGTACTTCTCGACGAGCAGTACTTC.

This clonotype has at least ten counts. The DNA of the CDR3 is TGCAGCGTTGGGGGACAGGGGAGTCCCGGCACCGGGGAGCTGTTTTTT. Translated, it gives CSVGGQGSPGTGELFF. This chain links TRBV29-1 with TRBJ2-2; the match to TRBD1 covers 10 bases. The germline gives CDR1 SQVTM, CDR2 ANQGSEA. V lost 4 bases, J lost 4 bases, and 9 bases stayed unmatched. CDR3 length: 16 residues.

This clonotype was counted at least ten times. The chain is built from TRBV12-2 and TRBJ2-7. TRBV12-2 is tagged as a pseudogene. CDR3 length: 13 residues. Here the CDR3 DNA reads TGTGCAACCGGACCGATAGCTTCCTACGAGCAGTACTTC. This encodes CATGPIASYEQYF.

Ten or more counts support this clonotype. This chain joins TRBV6-6 and TRBJ1-1; D not resolved. This CDR3 spans 14 amino acids. CDR1 MNHNY and CDR2 SVGAGI come from the germline V gene (reference sequence). V lost 2 bases, J lost 1 base, and 8 bases lay in between. This chain's CDR3 is CASSYPSQNTEAFF. The CDR3 DNA reads TGTGCCAGCAGTTACCCATCCCAGAACACTGAAGCTTTCTTT.

The genes are TRBV30 and TRBJ2-7; D not resolved. Germline CDR1 reads GTSNPN; CDR2 reads SVGIG (reference sequence). CDR3 length: 13 amino acids. V was trimmed by 2 bases and J by 2 bases, leaving 10 bases between them. Written as DNA, the CDR3 is TGTGCCTGGAGTCTCACACGGACCTACGAGCAGTACTTC. Residues: CAWSLTRTYEQYF.

This clonotype was detected many times. The chain carries TRBV19 and TRBJ1-1, with D unclear. V was pared by 8 bases and J by 1 base, with 8 bases between. This CDR3 has 12 amino acids. Per germline, CDR1 LNHDA and CDR2 SQIVND (reference sequence). The CDR3 reads CASGETNTEAFF. The CDR3 nucleotides read TGTGCCAGTGGCGAAACGAACACTGAAGCTTTCTTT.

Details on this clonotype: One end of the junction does not line up with germline, which may come from a read error. V gene TRBV28 combines with J gene TRBJ2-1; 8 bases match TRBD2. CDR1 and CDR2 from the germline V gene are MDHEN and SYDVKM. CDR3 length equals 16 residues. CDR3 in amino acids: CASTQLLAEPYNERFF. The CDR3 region has the DNA TGTGCCAGCACCCAACTACTAGCGGAGCCCTACAATGAGCGGTTCTTC.

This clonotype was counted only a few times. V is TRBV6-5 and J is TRBJ2-7; no definite D call. The CDR3 extends over 16 amino acids. CDR1 MNHEY and CDR2 SVGAGI come from the germline V gene. The ends were cut back, 0 bases at V and 4 bases at J, with 16 bases in the middle. The CDR3 DNA reads as TGTGCCAGCAGTTACTCTCGGGCACCCGCCCCTTACGAGCAGTACTTC. Amino acid sequence: CASSYSRAPAPYEQYF.

This clonotype was detected many times. V usage is TRBV19 and J usage is TRBJ2-1; D uncertain. Germline values: CDR1 LNHDA, CDR2 SQIVND (reference sequence). This CDR3 contains 12 residues. Trimming shortened V by 1 base and J by 9 bases, and 7 bases separated the two germline ends. The CDR3 spells CASSIGAREQFF. CDR3 DNA sequence: TGTGCCAGTAGTATAGGGGCCCGTGAGCAGTTCTTC.

This clonotype was seen many times. The V gene is TRBV20-1, the J gene TRBJ2-5; 7 bases map to TRBD2. The CDR3 runs 15 residues. Looked up from germline, CDR1 is DFQATT and CDR2 is SNEGSKA (reference sequence). J lost 1 base, V lost 3 bases, and 8 bases had no gene match. The CDR3 sequence is CSARMARGSQETQYF. CDR3 nucleotide sequence: TGCAGTGCTAGGATGGCGCGGGGGAGCCAAGAGACCCAGTACTTC.

This clonotype was seen just once. V is TRBV3-1 and J is TRBJ2-7, with D possibly TRBD2 on 5 matching bases. The CDR3 length is 14 residues. Germline CDR1 is LGHDT and CDR2 is YNNKEL (reference sequence). V lost 4 bases to trimming and J lost 2 bases, with 12 bases between them. CDR3 bases: TGTGCCAGCAGCCGAGAGGGCAGAGCCTACGAGCAGTACTTC. It yields the protein CASSREGRAYEQYF.